Below are 30 T cell receptor beta chains sequenced from a single sample in a study of cytomegalovirus exposure and HLA in healthy donors. Primers: 60 Vbeta forward and 13 Jbeta reverse. The assay was immunoSEQ multiplex PCR, and TCRdb's table has in-frame clones only and misses some. This sample has 150,000 or so clones, with 60% to 85% found just once. The sequenced material came from PBMCs. Every receptor here comes from a woman aged 45 to 65 in good health and CMV-seropositive.

V gene TRBV4-1 combines with J gene TRBJ2-3, with 7 nucleotides matching TRBD1. Germline assignment: CDR1 MGHRA and CDR2 YSYEKL. V was clipped by 10 bases and J by 2 bases; unmatched bases: 6. This CDR3 is 13 amino acids long. The CDR3 protein is CATRRGPTDTQYF. DNA of the CDR3: TGCGCCACCCGTAGGGGGCCCACAGATACGCAGTATTTT.

This chain connects TRBV6-6 to TRBJ2-7; 8 bases are shared with TRBD1. CDR3 length: 14 residues. Germline V CDR1 and CDR2: MNHNY, SVGAGI (reference sequence). V was clipped by 5 bases and J by 6 bases; unmatched bases: 9. The CDR3 loop is CASSIGQGRGEQYF. Written as DNA, the CDR3 is TGTGCCAGCAGTATAGGACAGGGAAGGGGCGAGCAGTACTTC.

The chain is built from TRBV13 and TRBJ1-4; D uncertain. The CDR3 loop spans 15 amino acids. With 2 bases removed from V and 0 bases from J, the gap between germline ends came to 7 bases. The V gene's germline CDR1 is PRHDT and CDR2 FYEKMQ (reference sequence). The CDR3 coding sequence is TGTGCCAGCAGCTTAAGAGTTGCAACTAATGAAAAACTGTTTTTT. It is translated as CASSLRVATNEKLFF.

V and J are TRBV10-3 and TRBJ2-5; D possibly corresponds to TRBD1 (6 bases). In germline, CDR1 is ENHRY, CDR2 SYGVKD. The CDR3 has 18 residues. With 0 bases removed from V and 5 bases from J, the gap between germline ends came to 22 bases. This CDR3 reads CAISESRSGIGGLETQYF. The CDR3 coding sequence is TGTGCCATCAGTGAGTCGAGAAGCGGTATAGGGGGATTGGAGACCCAGTACTTC.

In this sample, this clone turned up once. The V gene is TRBV7-2, the J gene TRBJ2-7; 9 bases line up with TRBD2. This CDR3 has 16 residues. The junction had 12 bases not matched to a gene; V was cut back by 2 bases and J by 7 bases. Germline V lookup: CDR1 SGHTA, CDR2 FQGNSA. The CDR3 coding sequence is TGTGCCAGCAGCTTATTAAGCGGGGGGCCCACGGGGGAGCAGTACTTC. Residues: CASSLLSGGPTGEQYF. Together with reference TRBV7-2 and TRBJ2-7, the CDR3 gives the full variable domain: GAGVSQSPSNKVTEKGKDVELRCDPISGHTALYWYRQSLGQGLEFLIYFQGNSAPDKSGLPSDRFSAERTGGSVSTLTIQRTQQEDSAVYLCASSLLSGGPTGEQYFGPGTRLTVT.

This clone showed up just once. V and J are TRBV30 and TRBJ1-6; D unresolved. Germline values: CDR1 GTSNPN, CDR2 SVGIG (reference sequence). This CDR3 comprises 12 residues. The germline V and J ends were trimmed by 2 bases and 10 bases, with 9 bases remaining between them. Written as DNA, the CDR3 is TGTGCCTGGAGTATCGGGTTCTCACCCCTCCACTTT. Translating gives CAWSIGFSPLHF.

The rearrangement links TRBV18 to TRBJ2-1; 9 bases match TRBD1. V lost 2 bases and J lost 5; bases outside the gene matches: 13. The V gene's germline CDR1 is KGHSH and CDR2 LQKENI. The CDR3 has 18 amino acids. CDR3 nucleotide sequence: TGTGCCAGCTCACCAAGGGACAGGGAGACTTGGGCAGACAATGAGCAGTTCTTC. It yields the protein CASSPRDRETWADNEQFF.

CDR3 coding DNA: TGTGCCAGCAGCCCCCCGACCGCGGGATCCTACGAGCAGTACTTC. It specifies CASSPPTAGSYEQYF. The chain uses TRBV28 and TRBJ2-7, with D tentatively TRBD2 (6 bases). The germline V and J ends were trimmed by 6 bases and 1 base, with 16 bases remaining between them. This CDR3 spans 15 amino acids. Germline CDR1 and CDR2: MDHEN and SYDVKM.

The CDR3 spells CAWNRGFGTNYGYTF. As DNA, the CDR3 is TGTGCCTGGAACCGGGGTTTCGGAACTAACTATGGCTACACCTTC. The V call is TRBV30, the J call TRBJ1-2; no clear D. The CDR3 loop spans 15 amino acids. In germline, CDR1 is GTSNPN, CDR2 SVGIG (reference sequence). V lost 4 bases and J 0 bases, leaving 15 bases between the germline ends.

J is TRBJ2-7 and V is TRBV7-9; D might be TRBD1 (6 bases). Trimming left V 5 bases short and J 4 bases short, with 9 bases between. The CDR3 is 12 residues long. Germline V gene lookup returns CDR1 SEHNR and CDR2 FQNEAQ (reference sequence). Here the CDR3 reads CASSRQEYEQYF. CDR3 nucleotide sequence: TGTGCCAGCAGCAGACAGGAATACGAGCAGTACTTC.

This chain joins TRBV5-1 and TRBJ2-5; 8 positions agree with TRBD2. This CDR3 region has 15 residues. Germline CDR1 is SGHRS and CDR2 is YFSETQ. J gave up 1 base and V 0 bases, and 2 bases lay outside the gene matches. The CDR3 DNA sequence: TGCGCCAGCAGCTTGGCTGGGACTAGCCAAGAGACCCAGTACTTC. Protein product: CASSLAGTSQETQYF.

The V call is TRBV7-6, the J call TRBJ1-6; D uncertain. V gave up 2 bases and J gave up 9 bases, with 14 bases separating them. Looked up from germline, CDR1 is SGHVS and CDR2 is FNYEAQ. There are 15 residues in the CDR3. The CDR3 loop is CASSLLGGSSSPLHF. The DNA for the CDR3 is TGTGCCAGCAGCTTACTAGGTGGATCTAGTTCACCCCTCCACTTT. Complete variable domain (other parts from reference TRBV7-6 and TRBJ1-6): GAGVSQSPRYKVTKRGQDVALRCDPISGHVSLYWYRQALGQGPEFLTYFNYEAQQDKSGLPNDRFSAERPEGSISTLTIQRTEQRDSAMYRCASSLLGGSSSPLHFGNGTRLTVT.

This chain connects TRBV19 to TRBJ1-6; D perhaps matches TRBD1 (6 bases). Trimming cost V 6 bases and J 5 bases, with 11 bases left between them. This CDR3 is 14 amino acids long. Germline V gives CDR1 LNHDA, CDR2 SQIVND (reference sequence). The chain's CDR3 is CASSRTANNSPLHF. CDR3 coding DNA: TGTGCCAGTAGCAGGACAGCCAATAATTCACCCCTCCACTTT.

This rearrangement joins TRBV7-6 to TRBJ2-5; 8 nucleotides agree with TRBD2. Per the germline V gene, CDR1 is SGHVS and CDR2 is FNYEAQ. V was pared by 3 bases and J by 3 bases, with 15 bases of the junction left unmatched. CDR3 length equals 18 residues. The DNA of the CDR3 is TGTGCCAGCAGCTTGAGCGGGAGTAGGCACCTCGACAAAGAGACCCAGTACTTC. Translating it yields CASSLSGSRHLDKETQYF.

J is TRBJ1-4 and V is TRBV6-5, with 11 bases aligning to TRBD1. The V segment lost 4 bases and the J segment 8 bases; nucleotides outside the gene matches: 9. Germline values: CDR1 MNHEY, CDR2 SVGAGI. The CDR3 runs to 16 residues. The CDR3 DNA is TGTGCCAGCAGTTCCGGGACAGGGGGAACGGTGGAAAAACTGTTTTTT. Amino acid sequence: CASSSGTGGTVEKLFF.

The V and J genes are TRBV5-1 and TRBJ1-3; D ambiguous. The CDR3 consists of 14 residues. Germline V gene data show CDR1 as SGHRS and CDR2 as YFSETQ. V dropped 0 bases and J dropped 3 bases, with 7 bases sitting between them. The CDR3: CASSLGSLGNTIYF. In DNA, the CDR3 is TGCGCCAGCAGCTTGGGCAGTCTTGGAAACACCATATATTTT. The variable domain in full, with the rest retrieved from reference TRBV5-1 and TRBJ1-3, is KAGVTQTPRYLIKTRGQQVTLSCSPISGHRSVSWYQQTPGQGLQFLFEYFSETQRNKGNFPGRFSGRQFSNSRSEMNVSTLELGDSALYLCASSLGSLGNTIYFGEGSWLTVV.

The CDR3 region is CASSYLVGAGTEAFF. As DNA, the CDR3 is TGCGCCAGCAGCTACTTGGTAGGCGCGGGCACTGAAGCTTTCTTT. V usage is TRBV4-1 and J usage is TRBJ1-1; no firm D call. The CDR3 loop spans 15 amino acids. Per the germline V gene, CDR1 is MGHRA and CDR2 is YSYEKL. V gave up 5 bases and J gave up 4 bases, with 17 bases separating them.

This sequence joins TRBV7-9 and TRBJ1-1; D is uncertain. In germline, CDR1 is SEHNR, CDR2 FQNEAQ (reference sequence). The CDR3 runs to 12 residues. The V gene lost 5 bases and the J gene lost 4 bases, with 8 bases spanning the gap. CDR3 bases: TGTGCCAGCAGCCCCCGGGGCACTGAAGCTTTCTTT. Protein sequence: CASSPRGTEAFF.

The chain uses TRBV29-1 and TRBJ2-7; no clear D. Germline assignment: CDR1 SQVTM and CDR2 ANQGSEA. V lost 1 base and J lost 0, with 7 bases in between. The CDR3 consists of 13 residues. CDR3 residues: CSVEAASSYEQYF. The CDR3, as DNA: TGCAGCGTTGAAGCAGCGAGCTCCTACGAGCAGTACTTC.

The CDR3 is CASSSLQGRQPQHF. The CDR3 DNA is TGTGCCAGCAGCTCCTTACAGGGACGTCAGCCCCAGCATTTT. The rearrangement joins TRBV5-6 to TRBJ1-5; TRBD1 is a possible D gene (6 bases). CDR1 and CDR2 from the germline V gene are SGHDT and YYEEEE. This CDR3 has 14 residues. The V end was cut by 3 bases, the J end by 6 bases, with 13 bases between.

The chain carries TRBV15 and TRBJ1-5, with D uncertain. Germline CDR1 and CDR2: LNHNV and YYDKDF (reference sequence). This CDR3 has 15 amino acids. The V gene lost 0 bases and the J gene lost 6 bases, with 12 bases spanning the gap. CDR3 nucleotide sequence: TGTGCCACCAGCAGAGATAAGGGAGCAGCTCAGCCCCAGCATTTT. The encoded protein is CATSRDKGAAQPQHF.

This clone has just a few counts. The chain uses TRBV5-6 and TRBJ1-1; TRBD1 might be the D (6 bases). CDR1 and CDR2 from the germline V gene are SGHDT and YYEEEE. Trimming pared 0 bases from V and 4 bases from J, leaving 13 bases between. The CDR3 has 15 amino acids. This CDR3 is CASSLDRAAGTEAFF. The CDR3 bases are TGTGCCAGCAGCTTGGACAGGGCCGCTGGCACTGAAGCTTTCTTT.

V usage is TRBV7-8 and J usage is TRBJ1-1, with 9 bases lining up with TRBD1. This CDR3 is 15 amino acids long. V lost 5 bases to trimming and J lost 0 bases; unmatched junction nucleotides: 4. Germline loops: CDR1 SGHVS, CDR2 FQNEAQ. The CDR3 nucleotides are TGTGCCAGCAGCCCTGGACAGGGGATGAACACTGAAGCTTTCTTT. Residues: CASSPGQGMNTEAFF.

The chain joins TRBV7-2 to TRBJ2-1; no firm D call. This CDR3 contains 15 residues. The V end was cut by 2 bases, the J end by 7 bases, with 15 bases between. CDR1 and CDR2 (germline): SGHTA, FQGNSA. CDR3 sequence (DNA): TGTGCCAGCAGCTTAAGGCTAGATCCGACGAATGAGCAGTTCTTC. It specifies CASSLRLDPTNEQFF.

The rearrangement uses TRBV29-1 and TRBJ1-4, with D tentatively TRBD1 (6 bases). The germline V gene encodes CDR1 SQVTM and CDR2 ANQGSEA. There are 13 residues in the CDR3. V was trimmed by 4 bases and J by 5 bases, leaving 11 bases between them. CDR3 loop: CSVAEGGNEKLFF. CDR3 sequence (DNA): TGCAGCGTTGCCGAGGGGGGGAATGAAAAACTGTTTTTT.

The rearrangement links TRBV15 to TRBJ1-4, with 7 nucleotides matching TRBD1. V trimming: 4 bases; J trimming: 5 bases; junction bases outside the gene matches: 7. CDR3 length: 15 residues. Germline V gene data show CDR1 as LNHNV and CDR2 as YYDKDF (reference sequence). The CDR3 here is CATSKEKGANEKLFF. DNA of the CDR3: TGTGCCACCAGCAAAGAGAAGGGGGCAAATGAAAAACTGTTTTTT.

V gene TRBV29-1 combines with J gene TRBJ2-3, with 8 bases aligning to TRBD1. The germline gives CDR1 SQVTM, CDR2 ANQGSEA. This CDR3 is 13 amino acids long. V lost 8 bases, J lost 1 base, and 5 bases stayed unmatched. The CDR3 nucleotides read TGCAGCACCCCGACAGGGGGCACAGATACGCAGTATTTT. This encodes CSTPTGGTDTQYF.

CDR3 nucleotides: TGTGCCAGCAGCTTAGTAGCGACCCGCACAGATACGCAGTATTTT. Translated, it gives CASSLVATRTDTQYF. The V call is TRBV7-3, the J call TRBJ2-3; perhaps TRBD2 as D (5 bases). The V and J ends lost 2 bases and 1 base respectively, with 10 bases between them. The CDR3 runs to 15 residues. Per germline, CDR1 SGHTA and CDR2 FQGTGA. Filled out from reference TRBV7-3 and TRBJ2-3, the complete variable domain reads GAGVSQTPSNKVTEKGKYVELRCDPISGHTALYWYRQSLGQGPEFLIYFQGTGAADDSGLPNDRFFAVRPEGSVSTLKIQRTERGDSAVYLCASSLVATRTDTQYFGPGTRLTVL.

V gene TRBV12-5 combines with J gene TRBJ2-4; TRBD2 is a possible D gene (5 bases). This CDR3 contains 16 residues. The V and J ends lost 5 bases and 1 base respectively, with 15 bases between them. Germline lookup yields CDR1 LGHNT and CDR2 FRNRAP. CDR3 residues: CASGAKLGGAKNIQYF. CDR3 bases: TGTGCTAGTGGTGCCAAGCTCGGAGGCGCCAAAAACATTCAGTACTTC.

The genes are TRBV19 and TRBJ1-2; TRBD1 agrees at 7 bases. The ends lost 6 bases at V and 2 bases at J; junction bases unmatched: 3. Germline assignment: CDR1 LNHDA and CDR2 SQIVND (reference sequence). There are 13 residues in the CDR3. CDR3 DNA: TGTGCCAGTAGCCAGACAGGGAACTATGGCTACACCTTC. The encoded protein is CASSQTGNYGYTF.